This TCR beta chain is drawn from a study of blood T cells in healthy people across ages. Ten or more counts support this clonotype. Antigen: not known. Together with a sample-barcoded 5' primer, a J-beta primer mix was included in a second PCR lasting roughly 6 to 12 cycles. In TCRdb, the 5' RACE reads were re-called with MiXCR into one record per CDR3 protein. The table has about 930,000 distinct CDR3 sequences, 25% to 35% seen once. Study-wide results and caveats: Compared with aged donors, long-lived donors showed fewer expanded clones, suggesting selection. Reliance upon unsorted PBMCs precluded definitive naive versus antigen-experienced comparison.

Every donor gave roughly 9.2 milliliters of peripheral blood. The germline V gene has CDR1 LGHDT and CDR2 YNNKEL (reference sequence). CDR3 length: 14 residues. Trimming removed 5 bases from V and 0 bases from J; junction bases left unmatched: 0. This sample also belongs to another study, concerning T cells of mothers and their children. Per that paper: The study sampled three healthy Caucasian mothers and their six children.

This TCR came from a woman aged 40 to 49 in good health. The chain uses TRBV3-1 and TRBJ1-4, with 7 nucleotides matching TRBD1. The specimen was blood. Here the CDR3 DNA reads TGTGCCAGCAGCACAGGGGCAACTAATGAAAAACTGTTTTTT. Residues: CASSTGATNEKLFF.